This T cell receptor (beta chain) was sequenced in a study of TIL therapy for anti-PD-1-resistant metastatic lung cancer. Study-wide context: By whole-exome sequencing, median non-synonymous tumor mutation burden was roughly 1.6 mutations per megabase.

The time point: pre-treatment sample, taken before nivolumab and TIL therapy. Most excised metastases sampled were pleural nodules or supraclavicular lymph nodes. V gave up 0 bases and J gave up 3 bases, with 7 bases separating them. The V gene's germline CDR1 is SGDLS and CDR2 YYNGEE. The CDR3 has 13 residues. This was the immunoSEQ v3 assay. Profiled with immunoSEQ multiplex PCR; TCRdb holds only in-frame clones, not every one. The sample carries around 45,000 clones, 55% to 75% recorded once. The clonotype was recovered from a person aged 25 to 85 with non-small cell lung cancer. This sequence joins TRBV9 and TRBJ2-7; no reliable D call. The specimen was tumor tissue, collected at baseline. The CDR3, as DNA: TGTGCCAGCAGCGTAGAGCCCAGCTACGAGCAGTACTTC. Translating gives CASSVEPSYEQYF.